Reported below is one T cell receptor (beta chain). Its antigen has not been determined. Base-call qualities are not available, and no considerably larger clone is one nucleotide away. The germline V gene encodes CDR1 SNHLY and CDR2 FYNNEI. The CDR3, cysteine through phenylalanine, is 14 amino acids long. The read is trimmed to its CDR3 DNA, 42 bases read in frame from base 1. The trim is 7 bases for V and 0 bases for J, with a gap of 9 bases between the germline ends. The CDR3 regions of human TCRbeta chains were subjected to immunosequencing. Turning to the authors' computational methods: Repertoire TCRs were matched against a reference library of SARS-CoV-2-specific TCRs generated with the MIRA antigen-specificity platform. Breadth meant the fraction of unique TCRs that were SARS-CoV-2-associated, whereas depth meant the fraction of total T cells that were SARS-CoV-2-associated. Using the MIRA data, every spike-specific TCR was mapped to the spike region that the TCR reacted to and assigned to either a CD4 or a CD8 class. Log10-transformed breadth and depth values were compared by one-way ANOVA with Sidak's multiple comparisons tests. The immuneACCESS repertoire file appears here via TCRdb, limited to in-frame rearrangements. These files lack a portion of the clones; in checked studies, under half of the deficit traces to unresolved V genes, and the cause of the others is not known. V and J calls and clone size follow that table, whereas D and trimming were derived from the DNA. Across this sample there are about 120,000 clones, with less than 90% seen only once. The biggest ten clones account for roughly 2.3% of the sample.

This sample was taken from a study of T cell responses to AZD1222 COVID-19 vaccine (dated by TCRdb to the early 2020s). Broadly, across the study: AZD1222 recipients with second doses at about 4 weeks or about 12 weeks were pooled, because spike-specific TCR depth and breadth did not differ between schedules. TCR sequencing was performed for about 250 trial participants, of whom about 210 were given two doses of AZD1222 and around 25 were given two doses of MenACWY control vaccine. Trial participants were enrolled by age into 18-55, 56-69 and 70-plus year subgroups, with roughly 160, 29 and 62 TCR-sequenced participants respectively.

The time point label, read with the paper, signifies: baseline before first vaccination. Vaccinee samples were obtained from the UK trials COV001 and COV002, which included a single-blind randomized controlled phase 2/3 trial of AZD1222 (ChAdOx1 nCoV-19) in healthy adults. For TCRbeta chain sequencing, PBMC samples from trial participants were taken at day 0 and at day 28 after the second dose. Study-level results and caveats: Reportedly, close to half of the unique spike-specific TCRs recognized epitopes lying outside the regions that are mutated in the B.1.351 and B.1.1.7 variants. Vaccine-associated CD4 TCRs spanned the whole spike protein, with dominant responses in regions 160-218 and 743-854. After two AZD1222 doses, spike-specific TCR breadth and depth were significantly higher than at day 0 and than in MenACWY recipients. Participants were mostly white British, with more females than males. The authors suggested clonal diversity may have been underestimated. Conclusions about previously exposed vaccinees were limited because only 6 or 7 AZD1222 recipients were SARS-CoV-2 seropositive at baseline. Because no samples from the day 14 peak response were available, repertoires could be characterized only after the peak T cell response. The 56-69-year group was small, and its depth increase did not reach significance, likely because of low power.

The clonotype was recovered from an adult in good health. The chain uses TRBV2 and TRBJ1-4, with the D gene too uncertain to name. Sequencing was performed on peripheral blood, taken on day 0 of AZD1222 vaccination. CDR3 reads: CASNREATNEKLFF. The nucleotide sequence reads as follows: TGTGCCAGCAACCGAGAGGCAACTAATGAAAAACTGTTTTTT.